The 6 T cell receptor beta chains given below trace back to one sample, sequenced in a study of blood T cells in healthy people across ages. Combining a sample-barcoded 5' primer with a J-beta primer mix, a second PCR ran for roughly 7 to 11 cycles. One entry per CDR3 protein, called by TCRdb with MiXCR from the 5' RACE reads. The sample holds almost 1 million distinct CDR3 sequences, approximately 50% seen once. The source material was blood. The receptors stem from a woman aged 55 to 70 in good health.

The chain couples TRBV11-2 to TRBJ1-4; 8 bases align to TRBD1. The CDR3 length is 16 residues. The junction had 8 bases not matched to a gene; V was cut back by 3 bases and J by 5 bases. CDR1 is SGHAT, CDR2 FQNNGV, per germline. The CDR3: CASSFHRDRINEKLFF. The CDR3 DNA sequence: TGTGCCAGCAGCTTTCACCGGGACAGGATAAATGAAAAACTGTTTTTT.

The chain carries TRBV7-9 and TRBJ2-4; 7 bases fit TRBD1. CDR3 size: 14 residues. V was clipped by 2 bases and J by 12 bases; unmatched bases: 10. Germline lookup yields CDR1 SEHNR and CDR2 FQNEAQ (reference sequence). The CDR3 loop reads CASSLSAQGTNQYF. The CDR3 region has the DNA TGTGCCAGCAGCTTATCGGCACAGGGGACAAATCAGTACTTC.

The chain recombines TRBV24-1 with TRBJ2-3, with 8 bases aligning to TRBD1. The V gene's germline CDR1 is KGHDR and CDR2 SFDVKD. The CDR3 runs 16 residues. Losses at the gene ends were 2 bases for V and 0 bases for J; bases not matched to a gene: 3. The CDR3: CATSDSGGKSTDTQYF. The CDR3 nucleotides read TGTGCCACCAGTGATTCAGGGGGCAAGAGCACAGATACGCAGTATTTT.

The chain carries TRBV25-1 and TRBJ2-1; 7 bases align to TRBD1. The last part of the DNA fits TRBJ2-7 better; the J call may be wrong. This CDR3 region has 13 residues. The germline V gene has CDR1 MGHDK and CDR2 SYGVNS. CDR3 sequence: CASSGQGVNEQYF. The DNA for the CDR3 is TGTGCCAGCAGTGGACAGGGTGTGAATGAGCAGTACTTC.

V usage is TRBV7-2 and J usage is TRBJ2-3, with 8 bases that match TRBD1. Germline V gene sequence: CDR1 SGHTA, CDR2 FQGNSA. V lost 5 bases, J lost 2 bases, and 9 bases stayed unmatched. The CDR3 covers 16 residues. The CDR3 spells CASSHQADRVTDTQYF. The DNA for the CDR3 is TGTGCCAGCAGCCATCAGGCGGACAGGGTCACAGATACGCAGTATTTT.

On this clonotype: The germline gene is not matched at one end of the junction; a read error may be the cause. The chain joins TRBV5-1 to TRBJ2-1; tentative D call: TRBD1 (5 bases). This CDR3 is 13 amino acids long. The germline V gene encodes CDR1 SGHRS and CDR2 YFSETQ. The CDR3 spells CASKTVEYNERFF. CDR3 bases: TGCGCCAGCAAGACAGTTGAATACAATGAGCGGTTCTTC.